The 26 T cell receptor beta chains in this list originate from one sample, sequenced in a study of cytomegalovirus exposure and HLA in healthy donors. Primers: 60 Vbeta forward and 13 Jbeta reverse. Produced via immunoSEQ multiplex PCR; TCRdb's table is partial and in-frame only. The table records approximately 150,000 clones, approximately 71% of them present only once. The sequencing input was PBMCs. The receptors here all came from a woman younger than 35 in good health and CMV-seropositive.

This clone was seen more than once but under ten times. The chain recombines TRBV6-1 with TRBJ1-4; D not certain. Germline-derived CDR1 and CDR2 are MNHNS and SASEGT. The CDR3 length is 15 residues. Trimming took 2 bases from V and 7 from J, leaving 14 bases between them. The CDR3 DNA is TGTGCCAGCAGTGAATTTCTGAGGGTCCTTGAAAAACTGTTTTTT. Its translation is CASSEFLRVLEKLFF.

The V and J genes are TRBV27 and TRBJ1-3, with TRBD1 identical over 10 bases. V lost 5 bases to trimming and J lost 0 bases; unmatched junction nucleotides: 10. Germline values: CDR1 MNHEY, CDR2 SMNVEV (reference sequence). The CDR3 is made up of 18 amino acids. CDR3 loop: CASSPTGGPKSSGNTIYF. CDR3 bases: TGTGCCAGCAGTCCGACAGGGGGCCCAAAGAGCTCTGGAAACACCATATATTTT.

The chain uses TRBV28 and TRBJ2-5, with 11 positions matching TRBD1. The V gene's germline CDR1 is MDHEN and CDR2 SYDVKM. The CDR3 has 15 residues. V trimming: 6 bases; J trimming: 4 bases; junction bases outside the gene matches: 7. DNA of the CDR3: TGTGCCAGCAGCCAATCGGGACAGGGGGGAGAGACCCAGTACTTC. This gives the protein CASSQSGQGGETQYF. The full variable domain, completed using reference TRBV28 and TRBJ2-5, is DVKVTQSSRYLVKRTGEKVFLECVQDMDHENMFWYRQDPGLGLRLIYFSYDVKMKEKGDIPEGYSVSREKKERFSLILESASTNQTSMYLCASSQSGQGGETQYFGPGTRLLVL.

This chain uses TRBV13 with TRBJ1-2; the D is unclear. CDR1 PRHDT and CDR2 FYEKMQ come from the germline V gene (reference sequence). The ends were cut back, 0 bases at V and 2 bases at J, with 10 bases in the middle. This CDR3 region has 15 residues. This CDR3 is CASSLGLVGNYGYTF. The CDR3 DNA follows: TGTGCCAGCAGCTTAGGCCTAGTAGGAAACTATGGCTACACCTTC.

The chain is built from TRBV19 and TRBJ1-1; weak D call: TRBD1 (5 bases). The CDR3 spans 12 residues. The germline V gene has CDR1 LNHDA and CDR2 SQIVND (reference sequence). Trimming pared 5 bases from V and 10 bases from J, leaving 14 bases between. The CDR3 loop reads CASSPGGSSAFF. The CDR3 bases are TGTGCCAGTAGTCCCGGGGGTAGTTCAGCTTTCTTT.

The rearrangement uses TRBV10-3 and TRBJ1-3; D perhaps matches TRBD1 (6 bases). V shed 2 bases and J shed 0 bases, with 11 bases lying between them. This CDR3 is 16 amino acids long. CDR1 and CDR2 (germline): ENHRY, SYGVKD. The CDR3 spells CAISEAGTFSGNTIYF. The CDR3 nucleotides read TGTGCCATCAGTGAGGCAGGGACATTCTCTGGAAACACCATATATTTT.

The chain has TRBV19 and TRBJ2-5; TRBD1 agrees at 9 bases. The CDR3 length is 13 residues. From germline, CDR1 is LNHDA and CDR2 SQIVND (reference sequence). V lost 7 bases to trimming and J lost 11 bases; unmatched junction nucleotides: 11. The CDR3 reads CASTTGQGWEQYF. CDR3 sequence (DNA): TGTGCCAGTACAACGGGACAGGGATGGGAGCAGTACTTC.

This clone has only one observation. The rearrangement uses TRBV27 and TRBJ1-2; weak D call: TRBD1 (5 bases). V lost 5 bases, J lost 4 bases, and 14 bases lay in between. Germline V CDR1 and CDR2: MNHEY, SMNVEV (reference sequence). There are 14 residues in the CDR3. In DNA, the CDR3 is TGTGCCAGCAGTCCTTCCGTGACAGTCTATGGCTACACCTTC. Translation gives CASSPSVTVYGYTF.

The chain combines TRBV5-1 with TRBJ2-5; 12 bases are shared with TRBD2. Unmatched junction bases numbered 2, after V lost 4 bases and J lost 1 base. The CDR3 spans 15 residues. The germline gives CDR1 SGHRS, CDR2 YFSETQ. The CDR3 loop reads CASSRGLAGQETQYF. CDR3 sequence (DNA): TGCGCCAGCAGCAGGGGACTAGCGGGCCAAGAGACCCAGTACTTC. Full variable domain (rest looked up from reference TRBV5-1 and TRBJ2-5): KAGVTQTPRYLIKTRGQQVTLSCSPISGHRSVSWYQQTPGQGLQFLFEYFSETQRNKGNFPGRFSGRQFSNSRSEMNVSTLELGDSALYLCASSRGLAGQETQYFGPGTRLLVL.

V usage is TRBV6-5 and J usage is TRBJ2-7; TRBD1 matches 7 bases. CDR1 and CDR2 from the germline V gene are MNHEY and SVGAGI. The CDR3 extends over 15 amino acids. V was pared by 4 bases and J by 6 bases, with 12 bases of the junction left unmatched. The CDR3 sequence: CASSSVRQGSSEQYF. For the CDR3, the DNA is TGTGCCAGCAGTTCGGTACGACAGGGTTCGTCCGAGCAGTACTTC.

The rearrangement links TRBV27 to TRBJ2-7, with D unresolved. The CDR3 runs 14 residues. Germline loops: CDR1 MNHEY, CDR2 SMNVEV (reference sequence). The V end lost 4 bases, the J end lost 1 base, and 11 bases lay between the germline ends. In DNA, the CDR3 is TGTGCCAGCAGTTCCCGCAGGCCGTCCTACGAGCAGTACTTC. Its protein is CASSSRRPSYEQYF.

The chain uses TRBV6-1 and TRBJ1-5; 7 bases are shared with TRBD1. The junction had 10 bases not matched to a gene; V was cut back by 10 bases and J by 4 bases. From germline, CDR1 is MNHNS and CDR2 SASEGT. The CDR3 has 14 amino acids. The chain's CDR3 is CATRGGSGNQPQHF. CDR3 DNA: TGTGCCACCAGAGGGGGCTCGGGAAATCAGCCCCAGCATTTT.

This sequence joins TRBV28 and TRBJ2-1, with 9 bases fitting TRBD2. There are 14 residues in the CDR3. The V gene end was trimmed by 4 bases and the J gene end by 8 bases; junction bases not matched to a gene: 6. Germline V lookup: CDR1 MDHEN, CDR2 SYDVKM. In nucleotides, the CDR3 is TGTGCCAGCAGTTGGGCGGGAGGGCCCTATGAGCAGTTCTTC. It is translated as CASSWAGGPYEQFF.

The chain joins TRBV7-9 to TRBJ2-2, with 9 nucleotides matching TRBD1. This CDR3 is 15 amino acids long. V shed 1 base and J 5 bases; nucleotides not matched to a gene: 2. Per germline, CDR1 SEHNR and CDR2 FQNEAQ (reference sequence). The CDR3: CASSLGTGETGELFF. The DNA of the CDR3 is TGTGCCAGCAGCTTAGGGACAGGGGAAACCGGGGAGCTGTTTTTT.

This clone showed up just once. The chain links TRBV10-3 to TRBJ1-2; 7 bases map to TRBD1. There are 15 residues in the CDR3. Looked up from germline, CDR1 is ENHRY and CDR2 is SYGVKD. With V trimmed by 3 bases and J by 0 bases, 4 bases remained unmatched. The CDR3 sequence is CAISDRDRTNYGYTF. The CDR3 DNA reads TGTGCCATCAGTGACCGGGACAGAACTAACTATGGCTACACCTTC.

CDR3 nucleotides: TGTGCCTGGAGTGTGCGGGACCCTCGTTATCAGCCCCAGCATTTT. It translates to CAWSVRDPRYQPQHF. The chain couples TRBV30 to TRBJ1-5; TRBD1 is a possible D gene (5 bases). CDR3 length equals 15 residues. Trimming removed 0 bases at V and 5 bases at J, with 14 bases between. The V gene's germline CDR1 is GTSNPN and CDR2 SVGIG (reference sequence).

The chain recombines TRBV6-5 with TRBJ2-7; TRBD2 is a possible D gene (6 bases). The CDR3 consists of 14 residues. The germline V gene encodes CDR1 MNHEY and CDR2 SVGAGI. V was cut by 4 bases and J by 3 bases, with 13 bases left in between. The CDR3 nucleotides read TGTGCCAGCAGTTTGACGGGAGTGGTCTACGAGCAGTACTTC. Amino acid sequence: CASSLTGVVYEQYF.

This clone was seen more than once but under ten times. DNA for the CDR3: TGTGCCAGTAGTACTAGCGGAGGGGCGTCCTACGAGCAGTACTTC. The encoded protein is CASSTSGGASYEQYF. This chain links TRBV19 with TRBJ2-7; 7 bases are shared with TRBD2. Trimming took 4 bases from V and 1 from J; bases not matched to a gene: 7. Germline V CDR1 and CDR2: LNHDA, SQIVND (reference sequence). The CDR3 runs to 15 residues.

This rearrangement joins TRBV2 to TRBJ1-5; 8 nucleotides agree with TRBD1. Germline V gene lookup returns CDR1 SNHLY and CDR2 FYNNEI. The ends lost 6 bases at V and 3 bases at J; junction bases unmatched: 7. The CDR3 spans 15 residues. CDR3: CASRQETGANQPQHF. CDR3 in DNA: TGTGCCAGCAGGCAGGAGACAGGGGCCAATCAGCCCCAGCATTTT.

This clone showed up just a few times. V is TRBV2 and J is TRBJ2-7, with TRBD2 matching 14 bases. CDR3 length equals 16 residues. CDR1 SNHLY and CDR2 FYNNEI come from the germline V gene. The V segment lost 4 bases and the J segment 4 bases; nucleotides outside the gene matches: 6. DNA for the CDR3: TGTGCCAGCAGTGGTGGGACTAGCGGGAGTTTTTACGAGCAGTACTTC. Its translation is CASSGGTSGSFYEQYF.

This clone was seen only a few times. This chain joins TRBV6-1 and TRBJ1-1, with 7 bases lining up with TRBD1. The length of the CDR3 is 11 residues. Losses at the gene ends were 6 bases for V and 11 bases for J; bases not matched to a gene: 6. From germline, CDR1 is MNHNS and CDR2 SASEGT. The CDR3 DNA reads TGTGCCAGCAGGTTGACAGGGAACGCTTTCTTT. Its translation: CASRLTGNAFF.

This rearrangement joins TRBV15 to TRBJ2-5; possible D gene TRBD1, 6 bases. The length of the CDR3 is 15 residues. Trimming took off 1 base at V and 5 bases at J, with 14 bases between the two ends. Germline CDR1 LNHNV, CDR2 YYDKDF (reference sequence). DNA for the CDR3: TGTGCCACCAGCAGAGGGAACAGGGTCCGGGAGACCCAGTACTTC. Protein product: CATSRGNRVRETQYF.

This clone turned up a few times. The CDR3 DNA reads TGTGCCAGCAGTGAAGGGACAGACGTGAACACTGAAGCTTTCTTT. Amino acids: CASSEGTDVNTEAFF. This sequence joins TRBV6-1 and TRBJ1-1; perhaps TRBD1 as D (6 bases). The CDR3 is made up of 15 amino acids. Germline CDR1 is MNHNS and CDR2 is SASEGT. V lost 1 base and J lost 0, with 9 bases in between.

This clone was counted once. The CDR3, as DNA: TGTGCCACCGTAAGGGGGCTAGCAGACTACAATGAGCAGTTCTTC. Protein: CATVRGLADYNEQFF. The chain carries TRBV28 and TRBJ2-1; 7 bases agree with TRBD1. The germline V gene encodes CDR1 MDHEN and CDR2 SYDVKM. After removal of 10 bases from V and 3 bases from J, the junction contained 12 bases not matched to a gene. The CDR3 has 15 amino acids.

The CDR3 coding sequence is TGTGCCAGCAGCCTCAGACTAGCGGGAAGGAACAATGAGCAGTTCTTC. This codes for CASSLRLAGRNNEQFF. The rearrangement uses TRBV7-9 and TRBJ2-1, with 11 nucleotides matching TRBD2. CDR3 length: 16 amino acids. The V gene's germline CDR1 is SEHNR and CDR2 FQNEAQ (reference sequence). V was clipped by 5 bases and J by 5 bases; unmatched bases: 8.

This clone was recorded only once. The J gene is TRBJ1-1, the V gene TRBV7-9; D gene ambiguous. V was pared by 5 bases and J by 1 base, with 14 bases between. The CDR3 is 15 amino acids. CDR1 SEHNR and CDR2 FQNEAQ come from the germline V gene (reference sequence). The CDR3 bases are TGTGCCAGCAGCCCCTCGGGGTTGGGGAACACTGAAGCTTTCTTT. It codes for CASSPSGLGNTEAFF.